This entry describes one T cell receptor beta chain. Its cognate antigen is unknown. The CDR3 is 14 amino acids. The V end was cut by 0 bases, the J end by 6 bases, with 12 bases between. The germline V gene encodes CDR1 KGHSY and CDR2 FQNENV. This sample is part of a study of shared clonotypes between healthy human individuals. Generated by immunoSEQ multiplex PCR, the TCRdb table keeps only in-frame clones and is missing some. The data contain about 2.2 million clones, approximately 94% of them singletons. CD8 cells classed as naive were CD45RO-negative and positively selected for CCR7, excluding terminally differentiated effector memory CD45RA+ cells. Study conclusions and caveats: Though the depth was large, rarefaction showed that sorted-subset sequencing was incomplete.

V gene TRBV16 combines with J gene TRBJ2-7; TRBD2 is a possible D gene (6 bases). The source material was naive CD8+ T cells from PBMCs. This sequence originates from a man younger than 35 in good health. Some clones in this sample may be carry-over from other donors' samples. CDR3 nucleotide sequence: TGTGCCAGCAGCCAATCGTCGGGAGACGCCGAGCAGTACTTC. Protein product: CASSQSSGDAEQYF.